Reported below is one T cell receptor beta chain. Taking its sample share into account, this clone is medium-sized (0.01 to 0.1%). Which antigen it targets is not known. No much larger clone exists at a distance of one base, and base qualities are not known. This entry comes from a study of blood T cell repertoires in COVID-19 (dated by TCRdb to the early 2020s). For context, the study as a whole: Collaborator samples came from the United States, Italy and Spain and covered acute and convalescent phases of COVID-19. The samples were drawn from two sources: the first 160 participants of the ongoing ImmuneRACE study, and over 950 subjects contributed by 6 global collaborators. Sample metadata almost always included a de-identified subject ID, COVID-19 status, age in years and sex. The repertoires were made available in a free public database intended to serve as a resource for research on the immune response to SARS-CoV-2. Subjects who had been exposed to COVID-19, were actively infected with it, or had recovered from it provided the deeply sampled blood TCRbeta repertoires that made up the dataset. The material from the prospective study consisted of cDNA or gDNA derived from T cells, B-cell-depleted T cells, or PBMCs. Where HLA class I and class II types were available, the types were taken from metadata supplied by the sample provider, not from assay-based typing.

TCRbeta CDR3 regions were amplified from genomic DNA using the immunoSEQ Assay, a bias-controlled multiplex PCR. As for the authors' bioinformatics: The number of nucleated cells in each sample was estimated by amplification of reference gene primers within the assay. Sequence reads were collapsed and filtered to measure the absolute abundance of every unique TCRbeta CDR3 rearrangement. Productive Simpson clonality was computed per sample as the square root of Simpson's diversity index over productive rearrangements. TCRdb's version of the immuneACCESS table is confined to in-frame rearrangements and falls short of the full clone set. An unresolved V gene accounts for under half of the shortfall where checked; the remainder is of unknown origin. That table furnishes V, J and clone size, whereas the DNA furnished D and trimming. The sample yields 15,000 to 20,000 clones; approximately 84% were counted once. The ten largest clones take up less than 20% of the sample.

CDR1 MNHEY and CDR2 SVGAGI were looked up in the germline V gene. V trim: 6 bases; J trim: 2 bases; unmatched bases: 7. Its CDR3 holds 15 amino acids, cysteine through phenylalanine. Kept here is only the CDR3 DNA, which spans 45 bases and is read in frame from base 1. What the authors observed across the whole study: The quantity of clinical and demographic metadata differed by source and by participant and was supplied without curation.

Whole blood was collected in K2EDTA tubes by collaborating institutions according to the institutions' own protocols. For TCRbeta analysis, collaborator samples were shipped as frozen whole blood, as isolated PBMCs, or as DNA extracted from either sample type. This chain joins TRBV6-5 to TRBJ1-1; the central 9 bases match TRBD1. Sequencing was performed on peripheral blood. The source of this sequence is a human donor with active COVID-19. The donor label of this sample is uncertain. The sequenced DNA: TGTGCCAGCAGAACAGGAACAGGGGGCAACACTGAAGCTTTCTTT. The resulting protein is CASRTGTGGNTEAFF.